The clone carrying this T cell receptor (beta chain) was counted between two and nine times. Its antigen is as yet unknown. This entry belongs to a study of beta chain features in type 1 diabetes. General observations from the study: TCRB CDR3s were moderately but significantly shorter in Type 1 diabetes patients in all four CD4+ subsets.

The authors reverse transcribed all of the isolated RNA, so sequencing captured expressed TCRB transcripts. This table comes from immunoSEQ multiplex PCR, and its TCRdb copy is limited to in-frame clones, with some not included. The sample contains about 150,000 clones, 10% to 13% of which appear only once. V lost 10 bases and J lost 0; bases outside the gene matches: 18. Germline lookup yields CDR1 SNHLY and CDR2 FYNNEI. The CDR3 is made up of 17 amino acids. Sequenced sample: central memory CD4+ T cells from blood. The rearrangement links TRBV2 to TRBJ2-7, with 7 bases fitting TRBD1. The sequence came from a man aged 30 to 39 with type 1 diabetes. The CDR3 sequence: CATSLLGTDRSSYEQYF. The CDR3 DNA reads TGTGCCACCTCCCTATTAGGGACAGACAGGAGCTCCTACGAGCAGTACTTC.